Sequencing of this TCR beta chain was carried out in a study of identifying expanded T cells in peripheral blood. This clone was picked up one time. CDR1 is MNHEY, CDR2 SVGAGI, per germline. This CDR3 region has 15 residues. Trimming shortened V by 4 bases and J by 5 bases, and 16 bases separated the two germline ends. Profiling relied on immunoSEQ multiplex PCR, and the TCRdb table lists in-frame clones only, not all of them. The sample carries 60,000 to 70,000 clones, about 83% recorded once. No infections or other immune events were documented during collection. V usage is TRBV6-5 and J usage is TRBJ2-3, with D possibly TRBD2 on 6 matching bases. Sequenced sample: blood. This receptor was identified in a person aged 18-70 years in good health. CDR3 coding DNA: TGTGCCAGCAGTTCACGGGGGAGTGGGGGAGATACGCAGTATTTT. Its translation: CASSSRGSGGDTQYF.